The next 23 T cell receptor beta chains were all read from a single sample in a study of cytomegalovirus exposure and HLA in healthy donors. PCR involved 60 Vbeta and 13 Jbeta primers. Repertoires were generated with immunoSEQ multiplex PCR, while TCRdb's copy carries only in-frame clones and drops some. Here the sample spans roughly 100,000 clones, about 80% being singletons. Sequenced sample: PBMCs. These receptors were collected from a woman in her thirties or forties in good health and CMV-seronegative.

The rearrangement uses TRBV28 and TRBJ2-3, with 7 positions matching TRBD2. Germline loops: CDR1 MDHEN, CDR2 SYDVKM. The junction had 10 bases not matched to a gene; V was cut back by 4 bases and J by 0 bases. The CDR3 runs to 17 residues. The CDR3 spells CASSWVRLAVSTDTQYF. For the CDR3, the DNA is TGTGCCAGCAGTTGGGTCAGGCTAGCGGTGAGCACAGATACGCAGTATTTT.

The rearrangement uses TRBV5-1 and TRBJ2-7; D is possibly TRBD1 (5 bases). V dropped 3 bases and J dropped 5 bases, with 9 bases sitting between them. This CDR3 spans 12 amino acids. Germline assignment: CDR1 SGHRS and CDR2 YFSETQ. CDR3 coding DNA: TGCGCCAGCAGCTGGGGCTTTGACGAGCAGTACTTC. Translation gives CASSWGFDEQYF. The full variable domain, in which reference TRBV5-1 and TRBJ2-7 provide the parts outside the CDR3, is KAGVTQTPRYLIKTRGQQVTLSCSPISGHRSVSWYQQTPGQGLQFLFEYFSETQRNKGNFPGRFSGRQFSNSRSEMNVSTLELGDSALYLCASSWGFDEQYFGPGTRLTVT.

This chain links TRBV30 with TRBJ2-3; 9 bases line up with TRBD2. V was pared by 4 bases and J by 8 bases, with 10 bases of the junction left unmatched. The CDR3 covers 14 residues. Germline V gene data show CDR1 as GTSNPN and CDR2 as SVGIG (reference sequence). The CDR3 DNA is TGTGCCTGGAATGAGGTAGCGGGAGTGGGTACGCAGTATTTT. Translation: CAWNEVAGVGTQYF.

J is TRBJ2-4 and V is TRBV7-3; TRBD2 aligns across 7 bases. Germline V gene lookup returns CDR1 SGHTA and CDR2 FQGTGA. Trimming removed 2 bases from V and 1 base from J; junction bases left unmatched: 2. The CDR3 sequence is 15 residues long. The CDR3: CASSLAGAAKNIQYF. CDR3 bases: TGTGCCAGCAGCTTAGCGGGAGCGGCCAAAAACATTCAGTACTTC.

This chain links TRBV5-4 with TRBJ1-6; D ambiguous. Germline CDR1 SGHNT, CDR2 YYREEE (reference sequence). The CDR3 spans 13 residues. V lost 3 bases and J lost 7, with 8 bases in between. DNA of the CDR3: TGTGCCAGCAGCTCTAACGTAAATTCACCCCTCCACTTT. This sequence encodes CASSSNVNSPLHF.

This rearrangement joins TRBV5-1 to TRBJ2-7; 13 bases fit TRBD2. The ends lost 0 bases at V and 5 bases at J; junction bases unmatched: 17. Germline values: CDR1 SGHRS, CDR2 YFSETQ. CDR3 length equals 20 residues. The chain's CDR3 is CASSLVLISTTSGRINEQYF. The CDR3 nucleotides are TGCGCCAGCAGCTTGGTATTGATCAGCACGACTAGCGGGAGGATCAACGAGCAGTACTTC.

For the CDR3, the DNA is TGTGCCATCAGCACAGGGGATTACGAGCAGTACTTC. Amino acid sequence: CAISTGDYEQYF. The V and J genes are TRBV10-3 and TRBJ2-7; the match to TRBD1 covers 7 bases. Germline CDR1 reads ENHRY; CDR2 reads SYGVKD. This CDR3 spans 12 amino acids. Trimming cost V 6 bases and J 4 bases; bases outside gene matches: 3.

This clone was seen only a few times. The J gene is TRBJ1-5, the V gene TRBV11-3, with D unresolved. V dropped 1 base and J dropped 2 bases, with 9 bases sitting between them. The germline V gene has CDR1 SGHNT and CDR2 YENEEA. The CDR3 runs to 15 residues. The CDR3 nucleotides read TGTGCCAGCAGCTTAGTCTTGGAGTGCAATCAGCCCCAGCATTTT. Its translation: CASSLVLECNQPQHF.

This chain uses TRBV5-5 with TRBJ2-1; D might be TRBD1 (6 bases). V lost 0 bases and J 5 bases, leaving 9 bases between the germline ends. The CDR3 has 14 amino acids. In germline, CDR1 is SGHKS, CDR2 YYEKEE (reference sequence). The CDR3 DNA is TGTGCCAGCAGCTTGGGGACAGTGAACAATGAGCAGTTCTTC. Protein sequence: CASSLGTVNNEQFF. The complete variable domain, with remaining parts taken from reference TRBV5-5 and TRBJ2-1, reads DAGVTQSPTHLIKTRGQQVTLRCSPISGHKSVSWYQQVLGQGPQFIFQYYEKEERGRGNFPDRFSARQFPNYSSELNVNALLLGDSALYLCASSLGTVNNEQFFGPGTRLTVL.

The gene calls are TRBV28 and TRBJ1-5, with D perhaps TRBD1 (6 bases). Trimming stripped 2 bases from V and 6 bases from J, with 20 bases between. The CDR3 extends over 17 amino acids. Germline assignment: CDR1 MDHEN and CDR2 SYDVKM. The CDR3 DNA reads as TGTGCCAGCAGTTTAGCAAAGGATCCTAAGGACAGTCAGCCCCAGCATTTT. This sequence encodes CASSLAKDPKDSQPQHF.

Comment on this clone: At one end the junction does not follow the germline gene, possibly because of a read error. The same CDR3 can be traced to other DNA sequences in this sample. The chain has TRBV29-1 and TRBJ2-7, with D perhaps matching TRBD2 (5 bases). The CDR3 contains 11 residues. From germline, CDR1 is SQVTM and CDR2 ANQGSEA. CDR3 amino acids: CSVLAYNEQYF. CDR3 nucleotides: TGCAGCGTTCTAGCATACAACGAGCAATACTTC.

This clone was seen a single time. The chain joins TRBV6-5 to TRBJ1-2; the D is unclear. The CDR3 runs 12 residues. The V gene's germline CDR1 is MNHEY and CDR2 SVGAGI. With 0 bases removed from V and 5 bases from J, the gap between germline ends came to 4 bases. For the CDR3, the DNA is TGTGCCAGCAGTTACTCCGGGTATGGCTACACCTTC. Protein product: CASSYSGYGYTF.

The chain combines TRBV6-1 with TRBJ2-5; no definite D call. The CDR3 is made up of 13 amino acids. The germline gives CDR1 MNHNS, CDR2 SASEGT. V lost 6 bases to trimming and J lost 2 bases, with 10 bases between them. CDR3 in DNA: TGTGCCAGCAGAGCAGGTGATCAAGAGACCCAGTACTTC. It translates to CASRAGDQETQYF.

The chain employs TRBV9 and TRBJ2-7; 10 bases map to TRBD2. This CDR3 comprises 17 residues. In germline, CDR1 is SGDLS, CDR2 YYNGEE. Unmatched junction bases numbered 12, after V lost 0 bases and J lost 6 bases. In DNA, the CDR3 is TGTGCCAGCAGCGTAGACCCCCTAGCGGGAGCCCTAGGCGAGCAGTACTTC. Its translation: CASSVDPLAGALGEQYF.

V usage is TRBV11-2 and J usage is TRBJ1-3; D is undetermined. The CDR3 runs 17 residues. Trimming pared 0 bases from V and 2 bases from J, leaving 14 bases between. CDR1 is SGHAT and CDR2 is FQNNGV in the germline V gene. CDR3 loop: CASSLDPSVGAGNTIYF. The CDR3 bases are TGTGCCAGCAGCTTAGATCCGAGTGTCGGTGCTGGAAACACCATATATTTT.

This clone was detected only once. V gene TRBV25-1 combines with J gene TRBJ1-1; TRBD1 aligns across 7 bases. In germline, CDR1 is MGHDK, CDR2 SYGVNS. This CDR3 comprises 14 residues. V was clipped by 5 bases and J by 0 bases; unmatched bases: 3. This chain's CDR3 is CASSWTGMNTEAFF. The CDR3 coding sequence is TGTGCCAGCAGTTGGACAGGCATGAACACTGAAGCTTTCTTT.

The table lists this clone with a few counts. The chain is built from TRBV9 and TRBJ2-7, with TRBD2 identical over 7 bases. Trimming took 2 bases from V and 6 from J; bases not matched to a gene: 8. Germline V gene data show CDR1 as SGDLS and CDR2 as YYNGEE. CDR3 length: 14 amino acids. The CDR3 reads CASSVGGGPGEQYF. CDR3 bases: TGTGCCAGCAGCGTCGGGGGAGGGCCAGGCGAGCAGTACTTC.

The CDR3 DNA reads TGTGCCATCAGTGACGACAGTGCAGCTTTTTACGAGCAGTACTTC. It codes for CAISDDSAAFYEQYF. V usage is TRBV10-3 and J usage is TRBJ2-7, with D tentatively TRBD1 (5 bases). The V gene lost 3 bases and the J gene lost 4 bases, with 16 bases spanning the gap. The germline V gene has CDR1 ENHRY and CDR2 SYGVKD. The CDR3 sequence is 15 residues long.

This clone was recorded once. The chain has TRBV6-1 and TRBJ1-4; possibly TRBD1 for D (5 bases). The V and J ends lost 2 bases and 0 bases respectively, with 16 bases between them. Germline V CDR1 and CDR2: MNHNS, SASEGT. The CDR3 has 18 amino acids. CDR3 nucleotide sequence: TGTGCCAGCAGTGAATCTCTTAGCAGGGCGGCAACTAATGAAAAACTGTTTTTT. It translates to CASSESLSRAATNEKLFF.

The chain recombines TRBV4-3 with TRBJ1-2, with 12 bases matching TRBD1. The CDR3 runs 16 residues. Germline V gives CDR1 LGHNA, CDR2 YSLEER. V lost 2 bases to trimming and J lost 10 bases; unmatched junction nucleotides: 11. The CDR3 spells CASSQPLVGQGANYTF. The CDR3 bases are TGCGCCAGCAGCCAACCCCTTGTGGGACAGGGGGCAAACTACACCTTC.

CDR3 loop: CASSRGRQGQETQYF. The CDR3 DNA follows: TGTGCCAGCAGCCGGGGGAGACAGGGGCAAGAGACCCAGTACTTC. This sequence joins TRBV27 and TRBJ2-5; 8 bases agree with TRBD1. Unmatched junction bases numbered 8, after V lost 6 bases and J lost 2 bases. There are 15 residues in the CDR3. CDR1 and CDR2 (germline): MNHEY, SMNVEV (reference sequence).

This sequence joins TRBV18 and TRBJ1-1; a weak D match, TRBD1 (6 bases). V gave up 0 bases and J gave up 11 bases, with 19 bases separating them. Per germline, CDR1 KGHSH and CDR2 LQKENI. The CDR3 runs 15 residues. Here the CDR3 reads CASSPPTGRVLGAFF. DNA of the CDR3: TGTGCCAGCTCACCACCGACAGGACGAGTATTGGGGGCTTTCTTT.

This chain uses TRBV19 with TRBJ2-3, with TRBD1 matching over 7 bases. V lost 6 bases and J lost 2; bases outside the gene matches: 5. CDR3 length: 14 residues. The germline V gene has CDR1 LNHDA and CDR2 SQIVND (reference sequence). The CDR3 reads CASRVDRLTDTQYF. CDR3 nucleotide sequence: TGTGCCAGTAGGGTGGACAGGCTCACAGATACGCAGTATTTT.